Presented here are 15 T cell receptor beta chains from one specimen sequenced in a study of blood T cell repertoires in COVID-19 (dated by TCRdb to about 2020). Library prep was done by the immunoSEQ multiplex PCR assay. Drawn from immuneACCESS, this table holds only the in-frame rearrangements with V and J called that TCRdb kept. Clones are partly lost; checked studies trace under half to an unresolved V gene and leave the rest unexplained. The sample table shows approximately 63,000 clones, and roughly 89% are seen once. Under 1.5% of the sample is in the top ten clones. The material sequenced was peripheral blood. These receptors were taken from an elderly woman with acute or convalescent COVID-19.

The CDR3 region has the DNA TGCGCCAGCGGGTTTGATCGGGGACAGAGGGGTGCCGGGGAGCTGTTTTTT. Its translation: CASGFDRGQRGAGELFF. This chain uses TRBV4-1 with TRBJ2-2, with 7 nucleotides matching TRBD1. V gave up 8 bases and J gave up 6 bases; unmatched junction bases: 18. Germline values: CDR1 MGHRA, CDR2 YSYEKL. CDR3 length: 17 residues.

CDR3 sequence: CASSSWTSGRASNEQFF. CDR3 nucleotide sequence: TGTGCCAGCAGTTCCTGGACTAGCGGGAGGGCCTCCAATGAGCAGTTCTTC. This chain joins TRBV28 and TRBJ2-1, with 15 nucleotides matching TRBD2. V gave up 4 bases and J gave up 6 bases; unmatched junction bases: 7. The CDR3 has 17 residues. Germline V lookup: CDR1 MDHEN, CDR2 SYDVKM.

There are a few counts of this clone. The chain employs TRBV21-1 and TRBJ1-1. TRBV21-1 is classified as a pseudogene. The CDR3 spans 10 residues. The CDR3 bases are TGTGCCAGCAGCACCCGCGGAGCTTTCTTT. Its translation is CASSTRGAFF.

The rearrangement joins TRBV7-8 to TRBJ2-2; 13 bases are shared with TRBD2. The CDR3 has 17 amino acids. Germline V CDR1 and CDR2: SGHVS, FQNEAQ. V was pared by 4 bases and J by 6 bases, with 8 bases of the junction left unmatched. The CDR3, as DNA: TGTGCCAGCAGCTCCCGAACTAGCGGGGGGGCTCCCGGGGAGCTGTTTTTT. It is translated as CASSSRTSGGAPGELFF.

The rearrangement uses TRBV2 and TRBJ1-4; weak D call: TRBD1 (6 bases). The germline V gene has CDR1 SNHLY and CDR2 FYNNEI. CDR3 length equals 17 residues. V dropped 0 bases and J dropped 0 bases, with 11 bases sitting between them. CDR3 bases: TGTGCCAGCAGTGAAGCTAGAGGGGGGGCAACTAATGAAAAACTGTTTTTT. The encoded protein is CASSEARGGATNEKLFF.

V gene TRBV7-3 combines with J gene TRBJ2-1; TRBD2 matches 8 bases. Germline V gene lookup returns CDR1 SGHTA and CDR2 FQGTGA. Trimming cost V 4 bases and J 3 bases; bases outside gene matches: 11. The length of the CDR3 is 17 residues. CDR3 protein: CASSSPEGGGNYNEQFF. The CDR3 coding sequence is TGTGCCAGCAGCTCCCCCGAAGGCGGGGGGAACTACAATGAGCAGTTCTTC.

The J gene is TRBJ2-3, the V gene TRBV18; tentative D call: TRBD2 (6 bases). V was pared by 7 bases and J by 4 bases, with 15 bases between. Germline CDR1 KGHSH, CDR2 LQKENI. The CDR3 sequence is 14 residues long. The CDR3 here is CASWRGSQADTQYF. For the CDR3, the DNA is TGTGCCAGCTGGCGGGGTTCACAGGCAGATACGCAGTATTTT.

This sequence joins TRBV10-3 and TRBJ2-7; TRBD2 matches 8 bases. This CDR3 has 14 amino acids. CDR1 and CDR2 (germline): ENHRY, SYGVKD. The ends lost 5 bases at V and 5 bases at J; junction bases unmatched: 8. CDR3: CAISPSGSVHEQYF. DNA for the CDR3: TGTGCCATCAGTCCAAGCGGGAGTGTCCACGAGCAGTACTTC.

The chain is built from TRBV24-1 and TRBJ2-1; tentative D call: TRBD1 (5 bases). V lost 2 bases, J lost 5 bases, and 6 bases lay in between. Germline assignment: CDR1 KGHDR and CDR2 SFDVKD. The CDR3 totals 13 residues. CDR3 nucleotides: TGTGCCACCAGTGATTCAGGGAACAATGAGCAGTTCTTC. This sequence encodes CATSDSGNNEQFF.

This clone came up once. This rearrangement joins TRBV6-1 to TRBJ1-1; D not certain. The CDR3 consists of 14 residues. Germline V gene lookup returns CDR1 MNHNS and CDR2 SASEGT. Trimming stripped 2 bases from V and 4 bases from J, with 11 bases between. The chain's CDR3 is CASSESAGFTEAFF. For the CDR3, the DNA is TGTGCCAGCAGTGAATCAGCGGGGTTCACTGAAGCTTTCTTT.

The gene calls are TRBV4-1 and TRBJ2-1; 9 nucleotides align to TRBD1. Germline CDR1 reads MGHRA; CDR2 reads YSYEKL. The ends lost 5 bases at V and 1 base at J; junction bases unmatched: 9. CDR3 length: 17 amino acids. The CDR3 nucleotides read TGCGCCAGCAGCGACGACAGGGGGTTGCGGTCCTACAATGAGCAGTTCTTC. The encoded protein is CASSDDRGLRSYNEQFF.

This clone has only one observation. V and J are TRBV12-5 and TRBJ2-1; TRBD1 matches at 9 bases. Germline lookup yields CDR1 LGHNT and CDR2 FRNRAP. The CDR3 has 14 amino acids. V lost 4 bases and J lost 8; bases outside the gene matches: 6. In DNA, the CDR3 is TGTGCTAGTGGTTCAGGACAGGGGTACGATGAGCAGTTCTTC. Translated, it gives CASGSGQGYDEQFF.

The chain employs TRBV7-2 and TRBJ1-6; D not certain. The CDR3 contains 17 residues. In germline, CDR1 is SGHTA, CDR2 FQGNSA. V was shortened by 5 bases and J by 4 bases, with 18 bases between the two germline ends. CDR3 residues: CASSPLAGDPYNSPLHF. The CDR3 coding sequence is TGTGCCAGCAGCCCCCTTGCGGGAGATCCATATAATTCACCCCTCCACTTT.

The chain uses TRBV4-1 and TRBJ2-2; a possible D gene is TRBD1 (5 bases). The CDR3 is made up of 16 amino acids. Trimming stripped 1 base from V and 2 bases from J, with 11 bases between. Germline values: CDR1 MGHRA, CDR2 YSYEKL. The CDR3 is CASSQVGGANTGELFF. The CDR3 DNA reads as TGCGCCAGCAGCCAAGTGGGTGGGGCCAACACCGGGGAGCTGTTTTTT.

The chain uses TRBV19 and TRBJ2-7, with 13 positions matching TRBD2. Germline values: CDR1 LNHDA, CDR2 SQIVND (reference sequence). This CDR3 has 16 amino acids. The V segment lost 5 bases and the J segment 3 bases; nucleotides outside the gene matches: 7. CDR3 DNA sequence: TGTGCCAGTAGTGGACTAGCGGGGGCCTCTAACTACGAGCAGTACTTC. Translation gives CASSGLAGASNYEQYF.